Presented here are 10 T cell receptor beta chains from one specimen sequenced in a study of cytomegalovirus exposure and HLA in healthy donors. The study ran its PCR with 60 Vbeta and 13 Jbeta primers. Repertoires were generated with immunoSEQ multiplex PCR, while TCRdb's copy carries only in-frame clones and drops some. Of more than 150,000 clones in the sample, approximately 80% were seen once. Material: PBMCs. All receptors come from a young man in good health and CMV-seronegative.

The chain couples TRBV28 to TRBJ2-1; 10 bases map to TRBD1. In germline, CDR1 is MDHEN, CDR2 SYDVKM. This CDR3 is built from 17 residues. With 5 bases clipped from V and 5 bases from J, the junction kept 12 bases outside the gene matches. CDR3 loop: CASSPWTGGALDNEQFF. CDR3 DNA sequence: TGTGCCAGCAGTCCCTGGACAGGGGGGGCCTTGGACAATGAGCAGTTCTTC. Using reference TRBV28 and TRBJ2-1 for the parts outside the CDR3, the full variable domain is DVKVTQSSRYLVKRTGEKVFLECVQDMDHENMFWYRQDPGLGLRLIYFSYDVKMKEKGDIPEGYSVSREKKERFSLILESASTNQTSMYLCASSPWTGGALDNEQFFGPGTRLTVL.

V usage is TRBV4-2 and J usage is TRBJ2-7; D is unclear. Germline lookup yields CDR1 LGHNA and CDR2 YNFKEQ. This CDR3 has 13 amino acids. The V end was cut by 0 bases, the J end by 4 bases, with 7 bases between. In nucleotides, the CDR3 is TGTGCCAGCAGCCAAGATGCGACTTACGAGCAGTACTTC. Residues: CASSQDATYEQYF.

The rearrangement joins TRBV5-5 to TRBJ2-1; 11 bases fit TRBD2. Germline V gene data show CDR1 as SGHKS and CDR2 as YYEKEE (reference sequence). CDR3 length: 15 residues. V shed 10 bases and J 0 bases; nucleotides not matched to a gene: 6. The CDR3 bases are TGTGCCGCCACTAGCGGGGGACTCTCCTACAATGAGCAGTTCTTC. Amino acids: CAATSGGLSYNEQFF.

V and J are TRBV9 and TRBJ2-3; a possible D gene is TRBD2 (6 bases). Germline CDR1 is SGDLS and CDR2 is YYNGEE. This CDR3 region has 14 residues. Trimming shortened V by 3 bases and J by 3 bases, and 11 bases separated the two germline ends. In DNA form, the CDR3 reads TGTGCCAGCAGCGCGGACGGGGGAACAGATACGCAGTATTTT. It is translated as CASSADGGTDTQYF.

This rearrangement joins TRBV6-1 to TRBJ1-3, with D possibly being TRBD1 (6 bases). V lost 7 bases to trimming and J lost 0 bases, with 13 bases between them. The length of the CDR3 is 15 residues. The germline gives CDR1 MNHNS, CDR2 SASEGT. The CDR3 DNA follows: TGTGCCAGCATTCCCCAGGGGAGCTCTGGAAACACCATATATTTT. Amino acid sequence: CASIPQGSSGNTIYF.

The chain joins TRBV30 to TRBJ2-3, with TRBD1 matching over 10 bases. This CDR3 has 14 residues. Germline V gene data show CDR1 as GTSNPN and CDR2 as SVGIG (reference sequence). V lost 3 bases to trimming and J lost 4 bases; unmatched junction nucleotides: 4. In nucleotides, the CDR3 is TGTGCCTGGAGCCGGACAGGGGGGGCAGATACGCAGTATTTT. This sequence encodes CAWSRTGGADTQYF.

This clone turned up a few times. The V call is TRBV2, the J call TRBJ1-3, with 10 bases fitting TRBD1. J gave up 0 bases and V 6 bases, and 5 bases lay outside the gene matches. CDR1 and CDR2 (germline): SNHLY, FYNNEI. The CDR3 is made up of 16 amino acids. CDR3 nucleotide sequence: TGTGCCAGCAGAGGGACAGGGGCCTTCTCTGGAAACACCATATATTTT. It translates to CASRGTGAFSGNTIYF.

The rearrangement joins TRBV30 to TRBJ2-1; D may be TRBD2 (6 bases). Trimming removed 4 bases at V and 9 bases at J, with 19 bases between. Germline CDR1 GTSNPN, CDR2 SVGIG (reference sequence). CDR3 length equals 14 residues. The CDR3 DNA reads TGTGCCTGGAAAAACGGGAGATCTTGGGGTGAGCAGTTCTTC. It specifies CAWKNGRSWGEQFF.

This rearrangement joins TRBV19 to TRBJ2-6; 9 bases agree with TRBD1. V was pared by 5 bases and J by 4 bases, with 6 bases of the junction left unmatched. The CDR3 has 16 residues. The germline CDR1 and CDR2 sequences are LNHDA and SQIVND (reference sequence). CDR3 region: CASSVQGAQGANVLTF. CDR3 in DNA: TGTGCCAGTAGTGTACAGGGGGCGCAAGGGGCCAACGTCCTGACTTTC.

The count of this clone is one. The chain is built from TRBV11-3 and TRBJ2-5; D not certain. Germline CDR1 is SGHNT and CDR2 is YENEEA. Trimming took 3 bases from V and 4 from J, leaving 9 bases between them. The CDR3 runs to 13 residues. The CDR3: CASSFAPGETQYF. The CDR3 bases are TGTGCCAGCAGCTTCGCACCGGGAGAGACCCAGTACTTC.